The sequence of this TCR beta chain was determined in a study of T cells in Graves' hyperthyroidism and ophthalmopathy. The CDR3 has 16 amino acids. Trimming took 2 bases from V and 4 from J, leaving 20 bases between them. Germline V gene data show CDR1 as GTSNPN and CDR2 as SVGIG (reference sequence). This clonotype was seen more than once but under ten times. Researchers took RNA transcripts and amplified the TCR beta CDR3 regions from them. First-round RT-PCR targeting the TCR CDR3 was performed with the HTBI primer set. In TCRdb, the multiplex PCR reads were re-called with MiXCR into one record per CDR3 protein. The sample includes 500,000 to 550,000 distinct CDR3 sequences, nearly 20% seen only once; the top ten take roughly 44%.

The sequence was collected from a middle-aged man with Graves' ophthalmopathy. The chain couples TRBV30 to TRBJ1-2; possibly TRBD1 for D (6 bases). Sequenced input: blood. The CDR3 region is CAWSRAGGARVYGYTF. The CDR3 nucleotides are TGTGCCTGGAGTCGCGCGGGGGGGGCGCGAGTCTATGGCTACACCTTC.